This T cell receptor (beta chain) was found in a study of T-cell reconstitution after alpha-beta-depleted transplantation in children. Unique molecular identifiers were incorporated during preparation of the TCRbeta library. TCRdb processed the PCR reads anew with MiXCR; each CDR3 protein has one entry. Of about 420,000 distinct CDR3 sequences listed, under 20% were seen once; the top ten hold less than 30%. Study-wide points: A year had passed since transplant, and T-cell counts and diversity by then came mostly from newly produced T cells. Reports say that about two months after transplant, the alpha-beta T cells came out of several hundred graft clones that had expanded. Surviving recipient T cells and thymic progenitors accounted for the high day-60 TCRbeta diversity observed in some patients.

The V gene's germline CDR1 is LGHNA and CDR2 YSLEER. Trimming removed 0 bases from V and 7 bases from J; junction bases left unmatched: 15. The CDR3 is 19 residues long. This clonotype was seen more than once but under ten times. The antigen is unknown. The input for sequencing was PBMCs, mostly from graft donor cells, taken 360 days after TCRalphabeta/CD19-depleted stem cell transplant. The sequence was collected from a boy younger than two who had a stem cell transplant for Wiskott-Aldrich syndrome, so the T cells may come from the graft donor. This sequence joins TRBV4-3 and TRBJ2-1; 10 bases are a match to TRBD2. CDR3 residues: CASSQDASRAGGFRNEQFF. DNA for the CDR3: TGCGCCAGCAGCCAAGATGCCTCAAGAGCGGGAGGGTTTCGAAATGAGCAGTTCTTC.